This T cell receptor beta chain is from a study of monozygotic twins with inflammatory bowel disease. Reprocessing the 5' RACE reads, TCRdb reports a single entry for every CDR3 protein and omits DNA. The sample spans over 35,000 distinct CDR3 sequences; the ten largest clones claim about 5%. Per the germline V gene, CDR1 is DFQATT and CDR2 is SNEGSKA (reference sequence). The CDR3 length is 15 residues. Findings of the study overall: Against healthy co-twins, IBD patients had lower TCRbeta diversity (measured by inverse Simpson).

For this clonotype: No antigen is known for it.

The chain combines TRBV20-1 with TRBJ2-3; TCRdb reports TRBD1, a call that lacks DNA to check it against. The TCR was taken from a human donor with ulcerative colitis or Crohn's disease, or a healthy co-twin of an affected twin (not recorded which). Sequencing input: blood. The CDR3 here is CSARPPGLVTDTQYF.